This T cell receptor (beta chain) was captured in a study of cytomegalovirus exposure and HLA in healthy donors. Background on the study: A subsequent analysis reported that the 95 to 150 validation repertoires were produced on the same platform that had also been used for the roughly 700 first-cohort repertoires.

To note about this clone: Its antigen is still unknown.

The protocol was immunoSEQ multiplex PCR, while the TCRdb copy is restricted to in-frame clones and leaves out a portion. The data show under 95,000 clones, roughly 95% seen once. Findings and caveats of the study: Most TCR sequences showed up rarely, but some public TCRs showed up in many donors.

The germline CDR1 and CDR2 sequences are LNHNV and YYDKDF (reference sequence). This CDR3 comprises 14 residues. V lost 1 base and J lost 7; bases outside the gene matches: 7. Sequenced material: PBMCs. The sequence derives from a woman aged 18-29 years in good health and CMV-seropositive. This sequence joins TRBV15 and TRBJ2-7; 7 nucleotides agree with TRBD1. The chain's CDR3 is CATSRAGQVREQYF. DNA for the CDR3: TGTGCCACCAGCAGAGCTGGACAGGTTAGGGAGCAGTACTTC. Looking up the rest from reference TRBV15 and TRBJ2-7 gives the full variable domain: DAMVIQNPRYQVTQFGKPVTLSCSQTLNHNVMYWYQQKSSQAPKLLFHYYDKDFNNEADTPDNFQSRRPNTSFCFLDIRSPGLGDTAMYLCATSRAGQVREQYFGPGTRLTVT.